This TCR beta chain came from a study of blood T cell repertoires in COVID-19. In its sample, this clone was seen once. Measured with immunoSEQ multiplex PCR; TCRdb has only the in-frame clones, and not every one. The sample yields a few hundred thousand clones, over 70% seen once. The receptor comes from a woman between 70 and 85 years old with COVID-19, enrolled during active disease. Sequencing was done on a sample of peripheral blood.

The CDR3 here is CASRSGTGEPTDTQYF. CDR3 DNA: TGTGCCAGCAGATCCGGGACAGGGGAGCCCACAGATACGCAGTATTTT. This rearrangement joins TRBV6-6 to TRBJ2-3, with TRBD1 identical over 10 bases. With V trimmed by 6 bases and J by 2 bases, 8 bases remained unmatched. The CDR3 totals 16 residues. The germline V gene has CDR1 MNHNY and CDR2 SVGAGI (reference sequence).